This entry concerns a single TCR beta chain. Its matching antigen is unknown. The sample carries other DNA sequences with the same CDR3. A multiplex PCR was run with 60 Vbeta primers and 13 Jbeta primers. The repertoire was sequenced with immunoSEQ multiplex PCR; TCRdb's copy has only in-frame clones and lacks some. The sample has around 120,000 clones, roughly four fifths seen once; the top ten hold around 1.8%. The data derive from a study of cytomegalovirus exposure and HLA in healthy donors. Trimming cost V 2 bases and J 6 bases; bases outside gene matches: 2. Per the germline V gene, CDR1 is SGHNT and CDR2 is YYREEE (reference sequence). The CDR3 has 13 residues. Study-wide results and limits: An Asian-associated ancestry cluster reportedly showed fewer N-insertions than the roughly 600-donor mean in a later analysis. It was reportedly the case that the classifier diagnosed cytomegalovirus status with high specificity and sensitivity. TCR association rates varied by HLA locus in a later analysis, with DRB1 highest and HLA-C lowest.

The sequence was collected from a man between 18 and 29 years old in good health and CMV-seronegative. The source material was PBMCs. The chain uses TRBV5-4 and TRBJ1-2, with 9 bases lining up with TRBD1. CDR3 amino acids: CASSFDRGNGYTF. DNA for the CDR3: TGTGCCAGCAGCTTTGACAGGGGGAATGGCTACACCTTC.